Below are 29 T cell receptor beta chains sequenced from a single sample in a study of tissue T cells after allogeneic stem cell transplantation. Some clones are missing from TCRdb's copy, which holds only in-frame ones; the method was immunoSEQ multiplex PCR. The profile shows more than 45,000 clones, 73% of them singletons. The sequenced material came from sorted cells pooled from one or two spleens. The receptor source for this set is a pool of C57BL/6 mice in good health.

On this clone: Gene names and germline match the mouse. The CDR3 extends 1 residue past the end of the read, so its final part is completed from the germline J gene. The chain recombines TRBV31 with TRBJ1-4; tentatively, D is TRBD1 (6 bases). The CDR3 is made up of 14 amino acids. Germline CDR1 GKSSPN, CDR2 SITVG. Trimming took 1 base from V and 3 from J, leaving 9 bases between them. Incomplete CDR3 DNA: TGTGCCTGGAGTCCGGGACATACCAACGAAAGATTATTT. Its translation is CAWSPGHTNERLF. The entire CDR3 protein reads CAWSPGHTNERLFF. Drawing the rest from reference TRBV31 and TRBJ1-4, the complete variable domain is AQTIHQWPVAEIKAVGSPLSLGCTIKGKSSPNLYWYWQATGGTLQQLFYSITVGQVESVVQLNLSASRPKDDQFILSTEKLLLSHSGFYLCAWSPGHTNERLFFGHGTKLSVL.

A remark on this clone: Mouse germline and gene names are used. CDR3 loop: CASRNDRAVFF. Incomplete CDR3 DNA: TGTGCCAGCCGAAACGACAGGGCCGTCTTC. The chain uses TRBV19 and TRBJ1-1, with 7 nucleotides matching TRBD1. The read stops 1 residue short of the end of the CDR3; the missing end is completed from the germline J gene. CDR1 is FNHDT, CDR2 SITEND, per germline (reference sequence). V was clipped by 7 bases and J by 11 bases; unmatched bases: 8. This CDR3 is 11 amino acids long.

As concerns this clone: Gene names are the mouse ones. The CDR3 end lies 1 residue beyond the end of the read and is filled in from the germline J gene. The chain couples TRBV1 to TRBJ2-5, with a weak D call TRBD2 (5 bases). Germline V lookup: CDR1 NSQYPW, CDR2 LRSPGD (reference sequence). V gave up 3 bases and J gave up 1 base, with 8 bases separating them. The CDR3 totals 14 residues. The CDR3: CTCSASGHQDTQYF. The DNA read from the CDR3 is TGCACCTGCAGTGCGTCTGGGCACCAAGACACCCAGTAC.

A remark on this clone: The genes are named according to mouse. The CDR3 goes on 1 residue after the read ends, and that part is filled in from the germline J gene. The V call is TRBV15, the J call TRBJ2-2; maybe TRBD1 (6 bases). This CDR3 has 15 residues. Trimming left V 5 bases short and J 0 bases short, with 10 bases between. Germline loops: CDR1 SGHND, CDR2 FRSKSL. CDR3 DNA (partial): TGTGCCAGCAGTCGACAGGCCCCAAACACCGGGCAGCTCTAC. Its protein product is CASSRQAPNTGQLY. The whole CDR3 sequence reads CASSRQAPNTGQLYF.

In the case of this clone: The germline and genes are mouse ones. The CDR3 end lies 1 residue beyond the end of the read and is filled in from the germline J gene. The chain couples TRBV31 to TRBJ2-4; the match to TRBD1 covers 7 bases. Germline V gene sequence: CDR1 GKSSPN, CDR2 SITVG. The CDR3 totals 14 residues. Trimming removed 0 bases from V and 2 bases from J; junction bases left unmatched: 2. The CDR3: CAWSLGTDQNTLYF. Partial CDR3 DNA: TGTGCCTGGAGTCTCGGGACAGATCAAAACACCTTGTAC.

Details on this clone: Gene names are the mouse ones. The read ends 1 residue early relative to the CDR3; the germline J gene fills the gap. The chain employs TRBV3 and TRBJ2-7, with 12 bases identical to TRBD2. CDR1 is SNHLY and CDR2 is FYNGKV in the germline V gene (reference sequence). CDR3 length: 14 amino acids. V shed 4 bases, J shed 6 bases, and the junction held 4 bases outside the gene matches. CDR3 sequence reads: CASSSTGGALEQYF. The CDR3 bases that were read are TGTGCCAGCAGCTCGACTGGGGGGGCGCTTGAACAGTAC.

Worth noting for this clone: The germline and genes are mouse ones. Read coverage stops 1 residue before the CDR3 terminus; the germline J gene supplies the remainder. V gene TRBV14 combines with J gene TRBJ2-3, with TRBD2 matching 9 bases. Germline lookup yields CDR1 SGHDT and CDR2 FRDEAV. This CDR3 has 17 residues. V gave up 0 bases and J gave up 0 bases; unmatched junction bases: 5. CDR3 bases read: TGTGCCAGCAGTTTCTCCTGGGGGGGTTCTAGTGCAGAAACGCTGTAT. It codes for CASSFSWGGSSAETLY. The full CDR3 is CASSFSWGGSSAETLYF.

About this clone: The gene symbols are mouse symbols. Read coverage stops 1 residue before the CDR3 terminus; the germline J gene supplies the remainder. The same CDR3 is also encoded by other DNA sequences in this sample. The chain combines TRBV12-1 with TRBJ2-5; D gene uncertain. Per germline, CDR1 SGHSN and CDR2 HYEKVE. CDR3 length equals 16 residues. The V gene lost 4 bases and the J gene lost 3 bases, with 19 bases spanning the gap. This CDR3 reads CASSPMAGDNQDTQYF. The covered CDR3 bases are TGTGCCAGCTCCCCCATGGCAGGAGATAATCAAGACACCCAGTAC.

This clone has just a few counts. Germline and genes: mouse. The CDR3 end is not reached by the read, which stops 1 residue before it; the germline J gene fills it in. The identical CDR3 is also encoded by other nucleotide sequences in the sample. The chain links TRBV13-2 to TRBJ1-1, with TRBD1 matching over 8 bases. This CDR3 region has 14 residues. Looked up from germline, CDR1 is NNHNN and CDR2 is SYGAGS (reference sequence). With 5 bases clipped from V and 1 base from J, the junction kept 4 bases outside the gene matches. CDR3 in amino acids: CASGPGTGNTEVFF. CDR3 DNA, as far as it was read: TGTGCCAGCGGACCCGGGACAGGGAACACAGAAGTCTTC.

About this clone: Each gene name is a mouse one. The CDR3 sequence: CASSQDSSNQAPLF. CDR3 DNA (partial): TGTGCCAGCAGCCAAGATTCCAGCAACCAGGCTCCGCTT. The J gene is TRBJ1-5, the V gene TRBV5; D unresolved. Read data end 1 residue before the CDR3 end; the end is taken from the germline J gene. The CDR3 contains 14 residues. Germline assignment: CDR1 LGHNA and CDR2 YNLKQL (reference sequence). V was shortened by 0 bases and J by 3 bases, with 6 bases between the two germline ends.

On this clone itself: Genes and germline come from the mouse. The DNA ends 1 residue before the CDR3 does, and the rest of the CDR3 is filled in from the germline J gene. This chain uses TRBV20 with TRBJ2-3, with D perhaps matching TRBD2 (7 bases). With 0 bases removed from V and 0 bases from J, the gap between germline ends came to 10 bases. There are 15 residues in the CDR3. CDR1 is GFQATS and CDR2 is STVNSAI in the germline V gene. The covered CDR3 bases are TGTGGTGCTAGGGATCTGGGGGCTAGTGCAGAAACGCTGTAT. This sequence encodes CGARDLGASAETLY. The whole CDR3 protein is CGARDLGASAETLYF.

As for this clone: Gene names denote mouse genes. The CDR3 is cut off 1 residue early in the read; its end comes from the germline J gene. The V call is TRBV13-3, the J call TRBJ2-7; D perhaps matches TRBD1 (6 bases). Germline loops: CDR1 NNHDY, CDR2 SYVADS. V was pared by 5 bases and J by 5 bases, with 11 bases between. This CDR3 has 12 residues. CDR3 in amino acids: CASRSGTNEQYF. The covered CDR3 bases are TGTGCCAGCAGGTCCGGGACAAATGAACAGTAC.

A note on this clone: Gene names are mouse gene names. The sequenced part of the CDR3 DNA is TGTGCCAGCAGCCAAGGGACAGGGGGTTCTGGAAATACGCTCTAT. Amino acid sequence: CASSQGTGGSGNTLY. The whole CDR3 sequence reads CASSQGTGGSGNTLYF. The genes are TRBV5 and TRBJ1-3, with 10 bases identical to TRBD1. The sequence runs out 1 residue before the end of the CDR3; the remainder is reconstructed from the germline J gene. Germline V gives CDR1 LGHNA, CDR2 YNLKQL (reference sequence). There are 16 residues in the CDR3. J gave up 0 bases and V 1 base, and 0 bases lay outside the gene matches.

In the case of this clone: These gene names are mouse names. The CDR3 end falls 1 residue outside the read, so it is completed with the germline J gene. The chain has TRBV3 and TRBJ2-3, with TRBD1 identical over 10 bases. This CDR3 has 14 residues. The germline gives CDR1 SNHLY, CDR2 FYNGKV (reference sequence). With V trimmed by 4 bases and J by 8 bases, 6 bases remained unmatched. CDR3: CASSYRDRGVTLYF. The sequenced part of the CDR3 DNA is TGTGCCAGCAGCTACCGGGACAGGGGAGTAACGCTGTAT.

Details on this clone: Gene names are the mouse ones. Coverage ceases 1 residue before the CDR3 finishes, and the germline J gene fills in the end. V usage is TRBV19 and J usage is TRBJ2-3, with 7 bases matching TRBD2. J was trimmed by 2 bases and V by 5 bases; bases with no gene match: 5. In germline, CDR1 is FNHDT, CDR2 SITEND (reference sequence). The CDR3 has 14 amino acids. This CDR3 is CASRLDWDAETLYF. The CDR3 DNA, read in part, is TGTGCCAGCAGACTCGACTGGGATGCAGAAACGCTGTAT.

Remarks on this clone: Gene names refer to mouse genes. Read sequence stops 1 residue before the CDR3 end, and the germline J gene provides the missing end. The chain recombines TRBV1 with TRBJ1-4; no reliable D call. The V end lost 8 bases, the J end lost 3 bases, and 4 bases lay between the germline ends. This CDR3 has 11 residues. Germline CDR1 reads NSQYPW; CDR2 reads LRSPGD (reference sequence). The DNA read from the CDR3 is TGCACCTGCGGGGCCAACGAAAGATTATTT. Protein product: CTCGANERLF. The full-length CDR3 reads as CTCGANERLFF.

This clone came up a few times. Genes here carry mouse names. The read ends 1 residue shy of where the CDR3 ends; the end is completed using the germline J gene. The chain links TRBV19 to TRBJ2-7; TRBD1 matches 9 bases. There are 12 residues in the CDR3. The germline V gene encodes CDR1 FNHDT and CDR2 SITEND (reference sequence). The trim removed 5 bases at V and 7 bases at J, leaving 4 bases unmatched. The sequenced part of the CDR3 DNA is TGTGCCAGCAGCGACAGGGGGAGAGAACAGTAC. Translated: CASSDRGREQY. The full-length CDR3 reads as CASSDRGREQYF.

With respect to this clone: Germline and genes: mouse. The read terminates 1 residue ahead of where the CDR3 ends, so the germline J gene completes it. The rearrangement joins TRBV20 to TRBJ2-1, with D uncertain. The V gene lost 3 bases and the J gene lost 5 bases, with 5 bases spanning the gap. CDR3 length: 11 amino acids. The germline V gene has CDR1 GFQATS and CDR2 STVNSAI. CDR3 sequence: CGARGNAEQFF. The CDR3 bases that were read are TGTGGTGCTAGAGGGAATGCTGAGCAGTTC.

Concerning this clone: Mouse names are used for the genes. The read ends 1 residue before the CDR3 terminus; that terminus is restored from the germline J gene. V usage is TRBV12-2 and J usage is TRBJ2-5; 10 nucleotides agree with TRBD2. The germline CDR1 and CDR2 sequences are SGHLS and HYDKME. The CDR3 extends over 16 amino acids. V lost 2 bases and J lost 0; bases outside the gene matches: 4. The CDR3 loop reads CASSQGLGVNQDTQYF. The part of the CDR3 DNA that was read is TGTGCCAGCTCTCAAGGACTGGGGGTTAACCAAGACACCCAGTAC.

Notes on this clone: Genes and germline are mouse. The read terminates 1 residue before the CDR3 end, so the remaining end is supplied by the germline J gene. Different DNA sequences within this sample yield the same CDR3. This sequence joins TRBV2 and TRBJ2-7; a possible D gene is TRBD1 (6 bases). The CDR3 consists of 13 residues. In germline, CDR1 is LGHNA, CDR2 YSYQKL. Between the trimmed V and J ends, which lost 0 bases and 4 bases, there was a span of 7 bases. The CDR3 loop reads CASSQDQGYEQYF. The part of the CDR3 DNA that was read is TGTGCCAGCAGCCAAGATCAGGGGTATGAACAGTAC.

To note about this clone: Gene names are the mouse ones. Coverage ceases 1 residue before the CDR3 finishes, and the germline J gene fills in the end. V and J are TRBV4 and TRBJ1-3, with TRBD1 as a possible D gene (6 bases). Germline V gives CDR1 LGHDT, CDR2 YNNKQL (reference sequence). With 6 bases removed from V and 1 base from J, the gap between germline ends came to 19 bases. This CDR3 region has 17 residues. The CDR3 spells CASSRPPGQKSGNTLYF. CDR3 bases read: TGTGCCAGCAGTCGACCCCCGGGACAAAAATCTGGAAATACGCTCTAT.

Of note for this clone: The genes and germline here are from mouse. The sequenced fragment ends 1 residue before the CDR3 boundary, so the rest is inferred from the germline J gene. The chain links TRBV2 to TRBJ2-7; either TRBD1 or TRBD2 may fit D (5 bases each). Germline V lookup: CDR1 LGHNA, CDR2 YSYQKL. CDR3 length: 12 amino acids. Trimming left V 0 bases short and J 5 bases short, with 5 bases between. Here the CDR3 reads CASSQEGDEQYF. Partial CDR3 DNA: TGTGCCAGCAGCCAAGAGGGGGATGAACAGTAC.

With respect to this clone: Genes here carry mouse names. Coverage ceases 1 residue before the CDR3 finishes, and the germline J gene fills in the end. The chain links TRBV13-1 to TRBJ2-1; TRBD1 agrees at 8 bases. The length of the CDR3 is 15 residues. The germline V gene has CDR1 NSHNY and CDR2 SYGAGN. The V gene end was trimmed by 2 bases and the J gene end by 1 base; junction bases not matched to a gene: 2. The CDR3 region is CASSEGDRNYAEQFF. CDR3 DNA (partial): TGTGCCAGCAGTGAAGGGGACAGGAACTATGCTGAGCAGTTC.

As to this clone: Mouse gene names and germline throughout. Read sequence stops 1 residue before the CDR3 end, and the germline J gene provides the missing end. The V call is TRBV16, the J call TRBJ2-5; D unresolved. V was trimmed by 5 bases and J by 2 bases, leaving 5 bases between them. Germline loops: CDR1 SGHSA, CDR2 FRNQAP. The CDR3 totals 12 residues. CDR3 DNA, as far as it was read: TGTGCAAGCAGCCCTGCCCAAGACACCCAGTAC. This translates into CASSPAQDTQY. The entire CDR3 is CASSPAQDTQYF.

Points on this clone: The gene names given are mouse names. The CDR3 end lies 1 residue beyond the end of the read and is filled in from the germline J gene. This chain uses TRBV3 with TRBJ2-1, with a tentative D call TRBD2 (6 bases). Germline assignment: CDR1 SNHLY and CDR2 FYNGKV (reference sequence). This CDR3 is 14 amino acids long. V was shortened by 6 bases and J by 3 bases, with 12 bases between the two germline ends. CDR3 loop: CASRTGTLYAEQFF. The DNA read from the CDR3 is TGTGCCAGCAGGACCGGGACTCTCTATGCTGAGCAGTTC.

As concerns this clone: The gene names given are mouse names. The CDR3 end falls 1 residue outside the read, so it is completed with the germline J gene. This rearrangement joins TRBV13-3 to TRBJ2-5; TRBD1 matches at 9 bases. The CDR3 sequence is 14 residues long. CDR1 is NNHDY, CDR2 SYVADS, per germline. The trim removed 4 bases at V and 5 bases at J, leaving 5 bases unmatched. The CDR3 bases that were read are TGTGCCAGCAGTCCAGACAGGGGGACAGACACCCAGTAC. Encoded protein: CASSPDRGTDTQY. The CDR3, in full, reads CASSPDRGTDTQYF.

In the case of this clone: Gene labels here are mouse ones. The read gets to within 1 residue of the CDR3 end, and the germline J gene fills in the rest. The chain joins TRBV12-2 to TRBJ2-3, with D tentatively TRBD1 (6 bases). Trimming pared 4 bases from V and 0 bases from J, leaving 13 bases between. This CDR3 region has 15 residues. Germline values: CDR1 SGHLS, CDR2 HYDKME. The CDR3: CASSLGTHSAETLYF. CDR3 DNA, as far as it was read: TGTGCCAGCTCCCTCGGGACACATAGTGCAGAAACGCTGTAT.

Regarding this clone: The gene symbols are mouse symbols. The read halts 1 residue ahead of the CDR3 end, with the missing end drawn from the germline J gene. This chain connects TRBV29 to TRBJ1-3, with a weak D call TRBD1 (6 bases). The length of the CDR3 is 14 residues. Trimming removed 3 bases at V and 4 bases at J, with 10 bases between. CDR1 MSHET and CDR2 SYDVDS come from the germline V gene. CDR3 DNA (partial): TGTGCTAGCAGTTTCGGGGGGCCCGGAAATACGCTCTAT. Translating gives CASSFGGPGNTLY. The CDR3 as a whole reads CASSFGGPGNTLYF.

As for this clone: Mouse gene names and germline throughout. The read terminates 1 residue ahead of where the CDR3 ends, so the germline J gene completes it. This rearrangement joins TRBV2 to TRBJ2-5, with D perhaps assigned TRBD1 or TRBD2 (6 bases each). This CDR3 contains 13 residues. Germline CDR1 reads LGHNA; CDR2 reads YSYQKL. Between the trimmed V and J ends, which lost 8 bases and 1 base, there was a span of 10 bases. CDR3 bases read: TGTGCCAGCGGGGGCGCAGACCAAGACACCCAGTAC. Amino acids: CASGGADQDTQY. The entire CDR3 is CASGGADQDTQYF.